This T cell receptor beta chain was documented in a study of control samples from healthy donors and cancer patients (dated by TCRdb to the early 2020s). With regard to this clone: Which antigen it targets is not known. Qualities for individual bases were not recorded, and no much larger clone is one base off.

V sheds 2 bases and J sheds 4 bases, leaving 1 base between their ends. CDR3 length: 11 amino acids, cysteine to phenylalanine. Of all the DNA, just the CDR3 is kept, 33 bases in frame from base 1. According to the germline V gene, CDR1 reads WSHSY and CDR2 reads SAAADI. The receptor library was made with the immunoSEQ multiplex PCR assay. TCRdb carries this immuneACCESS record with in-frame sequences only. Its versions omit some clonotypes, under half of them owing to an unresolved V gene in the studies checked, with the rest unexplained. In this sample the table shows tens of thousands of clones, approximately 95% of which occur a single time. Over 1.3% of the sample is taken by the ten largest.

The chain uses TRBV10-2 and TRBJ2-3; the D gene identity is not certain. The sequence derives from a woman aged 30 to 39 in good health. Material: blood. The CDR3 loop reads CASSEADTQYF. DNA sequence: TGCGCCAGCAGTGAGGCAGATACGCAGTATTTT.